These 18 T cell receptor beta chains came from one sample sequenced in a study of CD4 T cells in relation to SARS-CoV-2 and coronaviruses. No antigen has been identified for these receptors. CD4+ T cells from unexposed donors were obtained before the COVID-19 pandemic (2011-2018). The cells were cultured for 10 days before CD4+ T cells were isolated. Measured with immunoSEQ multiplex PCR; TCRdb has only the in-frame clones, and not every one. The sample yields 21,000 or so clones, over 70% seen once. The sample was CD4+ T cells from PBMCs, cultured in vitro. These receptors were taken from a human donor in good health.

This clone was recorded once. This chain links TRBV27 with TRBJ2-5; the match to TRBD2 covers 10 bases. The V gene end was trimmed by 4 bases and the J gene end by 1 base; junction bases not matched to a gene: 9. Germline CDR1 MNHEY, CDR2 SMNVEV (reference sequence). This CDR3 spans 17 amino acids. The CDR3 loop is CASSSPPGTSVQETQYF. The CDR3, as DNA: TGTGCCAGCAGTTCCCCCCCTGGGACTAGCGTCCAAGAGACCCAGTACTTC.

The V and J genes are TRBV2 and TRBJ1-1; 11 nucleotides line up with TRBD1. Germline V gene sequence: CDR1 SNHLY, CDR2 FYNNEI. The CDR3 loop spans 14 amino acids. The CDR3 loop is CAIGTGGINTEAFF. The CDR3 DNA is TGTGCGATTGGGACAGGGGGGATAAACACTGAAGCTTTCTTT.

Remarks on this clone: At one boundary the junction diverges from the germline segment, which might be a read error. This chain connects TRBV2 to TRBJ2-1; 14 nucleotides align to TRBD2. CDR3 size: 15 residues. CDR1 is SNHLY, CDR2 FYNNEI, per germline. The CDR3 nucleotides read TGTGCCAGCAGGGAAGGACTAGCGGGAGGTAATGAGCAGTTCTTC. Translation: CASREGLAGGNEQFF. Supplemented by reference TRBV2 and TRBJ2-1, the full variable domain reads EPEVTQTPSHQVTQMGQEVILRCVPISNHLYFYWYRQILGQKVEFLVSFYNNEISEKSEIFDDQFSVERPDGSNFTLKIRSTKLEDSAMYFCASREGLAGGNEQFFGPGTRLTVL.

This chain connects TRBV5-6 to TRBJ2-5; no clear D. The CDR3 extends over 12 amino acids. Germline V gene sequence: CDR1 SGHDT, CDR2 YYEEEE. Trimming took off 1 base at V and 8 bases at J, with 9 bases between the two ends. As DNA, the CDR3 is TGTGCCAGCAGCTTGATACAAACCACCCAGTACTTC. Translation: CASSLIQTTQYF.

The chain links TRBV9 to TRBJ1-2; D perhaps matches TRBD1 (6 bases). Trimming took off 0 bases at V and 5 bases at J, with 20 bases between the two ends. CDR3 size: 17 residues. Per germline, CDR1 SGDLS and CDR2 YYNGEE. The CDR3 is CASSVVSRRTADYGYTF. CDR3 DNA: TGTGCCAGCAGCGTAGTTTCCCGGAGGACAGCTGATTATGGCTACACCTTC.

The chain links TRBV19 to TRBJ1-4; D is unresolved. Germline CDR1 and CDR2: LNHDA and SQIVND (reference sequence). This CDR3 spans 15 amino acids. The V gene lost 4 bases and the J gene lost 7 bases, with 16 bases spanning the gap. CDR3 coding DNA: TGTGCCAGTAGTACGGTGGGGTCGAGAAGTGAAAAACTGTTTTTT. It encodes CASSTVGSRSEKLFF.

The chain is built from TRBV12-3 or TRBV12-4 and TRBJ1-5; D remains ambiguous. Trimming pared 5 bases from V and 6 bases from J, leaving 11 bases between. The CDR3 runs to 13 residues. In DNA, the CDR3 is TGTGCCAGCAGTACCTCAGATGGTCAGCCCCAGCATTTT. Translating gives CASSTSDGQPQHF.

The genes are TRBV18 and TRBJ2-3; D might be TRBD2 (6 bases). V was pared by 3 bases and J by 14 bases, with 27 bases between. CDR3 length: 16 residues. The germline V gene encodes CDR1 KGHSH and CDR2 LQKENI. The CDR3 bases are TGTGCCAGCTCACCCTTGGACTCGTCGCACGGTCTCGGGGGGTATTTT. Encoded protein: CASSPLDSSHGLGGYF.

The chain joins TRBV2 to TRBJ2-3; maybe TRBD1 (6 bases). Per germline, CDR1 SNHLY and CDR2 FYNNEI. Trimming took 8 bases from V and 4 from J, leaving 13 bases between them. The length of the CDR3 is 13 residues. The DNA of the CDR3 is TGTGCCAGCCGCACAGGGACGCCAGATACGCAGTATTTT. It translates to CASRTGTPDTQYF.

This rearrangement joins TRBV19 to TRBJ1-2, with a tentative D call TRBD1 (5 bases). CDR3 length equals 14 residues. V was cut by 6 bases and J by 5 bases, with 16 bases left in between. CDR1 is LNHDA and CDR2 is SQIVND in the germline V gene (reference sequence). The CDR3 nucleotides are TGTGCCAGTAGCGGGAGGGACCGCCCTTATGGCTACACCTTC. Translating it yields CASSGRDRPYGYTF.

The CDR3 loop is CASSRGPSGVAYNEQFF. The CDR3 nucleotides are TGCGCCAGCAGCCGGGGCCCTAGCGGGGTAGCCTACAATGAGCAGTTCTTC. The J gene is TRBJ2-1, the V gene TRBV4-1, with 9 bases that match TRBD2. In germline, CDR1 is MGHRA, CDR2 YSYEKL. With 4 bases clipped from V and 2 bases from J, the junction kept 9 bases outside the gene matches. CDR3 length: 17 amino acids.

The rearrangement joins TRBV5-4 to TRBJ1-4; D is uncertain. In germline, CDR1 is SGHNT, CDR2 YYREEE (reference sequence). Trimming removed 0 bases at V and 4 bases at J, with 13 bases between. The CDR3 has 16 residues. CDR3 coding DNA: TGTGCCAGCAGCTTGGGGGAAAGAAGCGGTAATGAAAAACTGTTTTTT. Translating gives CASSLGERSGNEKLFF.

V gene TRBV6-6 combines with J gene TRBJ2-3; 10 bases map to TRBD1. The CDR3 length is 16 residues. V shed 7 bases and J 5 bases; nucleotides not matched to a gene: 12. The germline V gene has CDR1 MNHNY and CDR2 SVGAGI (reference sequence). The CDR3 DNA sequence: TGTGCCAGCACGGATCCGGGGACAGGGGACAAAGATACGCAGTATTTT. Protein product: CASTDPGTGDKDTQYF.

This clone was observed a single time. Here the CDR3 reads CASSVGPPGTGELFF. DNA for the CDR3: TGTGCCAGCAGCGTTGGACCTCCGGGCACCGGGGAGCTGTTTTTT. The rearrangement joins TRBV9 to TRBJ2-2; D unresolved. Trimming took off 2 bases at V and 4 bases at J, with 12 bases between the two ends. The CDR3 sequence is 15 residues long. Germline CDR1 is SGDLS and CDR2 is YYNGEE.

This chain uses TRBV19 with TRBJ2-7; 10 bases are shared with TRBD2. Trimming cost V 2 bases and J 12 bases; bases outside gene matches: 10. The germline CDR1 and CDR2 sequences are LNHDA and SQIVND (reference sequence). The CDR3 is 14 residues long. The CDR3 DNA is TGTGCCAGTAGTATATCCCTAGCGGGAGCGATATCGTACTTC. It yields the protein CASSISLAGAISYF.

The rearrangement uses TRBV19 and TRBJ2-3; 9 nucleotides align to TRBD2. V dropped 1 base and J dropped 5; count of bases not matched to a gene: 4. Looked up from germline, CDR1 is LNHDA and CDR2 is SQIVND (reference sequence). CDR3 length: 15 residues. CDR3 in amino acids: CASSIVPAGGDTQYF. In DNA, the CDR3 is TGTGCCAGTAGTATAGTTCCAGCGGGAGGAGATACGCAGTATTTT.

The chain joins TRBV6-5 to TRBJ2-7; no firm D call. Deletions cut 4 bases from V and 4 bases from J, with 17 bases between. The length of the CDR3 is 15 residues. The germline CDR1 and CDR2 sequences are MNHEY and SVGAGI. CDR3 in amino acids: CASSSDGPGEYEQYF. The CDR3 DNA is TGTGCCAGCAGTTCGGACGGGCCTGGGGAATACGAGCAGTACTTC.

The chain is built from TRBV9 and TRBJ1-2; TRBD1 might be the D (6 bases). The CDR3 length is 14 residues. The germline V and J ends were trimmed by 1 base and 7 bases, with 14 bases remaining between them. Germline V lookup: CDR1 SGDLS, CDR2 YYNGEE. CDR3 bases: TGTGCCAGCAGCGTATTACAGGGCCCTACTGGCTACACCTTC. Its translation: CASSVLQGPTGYTF.